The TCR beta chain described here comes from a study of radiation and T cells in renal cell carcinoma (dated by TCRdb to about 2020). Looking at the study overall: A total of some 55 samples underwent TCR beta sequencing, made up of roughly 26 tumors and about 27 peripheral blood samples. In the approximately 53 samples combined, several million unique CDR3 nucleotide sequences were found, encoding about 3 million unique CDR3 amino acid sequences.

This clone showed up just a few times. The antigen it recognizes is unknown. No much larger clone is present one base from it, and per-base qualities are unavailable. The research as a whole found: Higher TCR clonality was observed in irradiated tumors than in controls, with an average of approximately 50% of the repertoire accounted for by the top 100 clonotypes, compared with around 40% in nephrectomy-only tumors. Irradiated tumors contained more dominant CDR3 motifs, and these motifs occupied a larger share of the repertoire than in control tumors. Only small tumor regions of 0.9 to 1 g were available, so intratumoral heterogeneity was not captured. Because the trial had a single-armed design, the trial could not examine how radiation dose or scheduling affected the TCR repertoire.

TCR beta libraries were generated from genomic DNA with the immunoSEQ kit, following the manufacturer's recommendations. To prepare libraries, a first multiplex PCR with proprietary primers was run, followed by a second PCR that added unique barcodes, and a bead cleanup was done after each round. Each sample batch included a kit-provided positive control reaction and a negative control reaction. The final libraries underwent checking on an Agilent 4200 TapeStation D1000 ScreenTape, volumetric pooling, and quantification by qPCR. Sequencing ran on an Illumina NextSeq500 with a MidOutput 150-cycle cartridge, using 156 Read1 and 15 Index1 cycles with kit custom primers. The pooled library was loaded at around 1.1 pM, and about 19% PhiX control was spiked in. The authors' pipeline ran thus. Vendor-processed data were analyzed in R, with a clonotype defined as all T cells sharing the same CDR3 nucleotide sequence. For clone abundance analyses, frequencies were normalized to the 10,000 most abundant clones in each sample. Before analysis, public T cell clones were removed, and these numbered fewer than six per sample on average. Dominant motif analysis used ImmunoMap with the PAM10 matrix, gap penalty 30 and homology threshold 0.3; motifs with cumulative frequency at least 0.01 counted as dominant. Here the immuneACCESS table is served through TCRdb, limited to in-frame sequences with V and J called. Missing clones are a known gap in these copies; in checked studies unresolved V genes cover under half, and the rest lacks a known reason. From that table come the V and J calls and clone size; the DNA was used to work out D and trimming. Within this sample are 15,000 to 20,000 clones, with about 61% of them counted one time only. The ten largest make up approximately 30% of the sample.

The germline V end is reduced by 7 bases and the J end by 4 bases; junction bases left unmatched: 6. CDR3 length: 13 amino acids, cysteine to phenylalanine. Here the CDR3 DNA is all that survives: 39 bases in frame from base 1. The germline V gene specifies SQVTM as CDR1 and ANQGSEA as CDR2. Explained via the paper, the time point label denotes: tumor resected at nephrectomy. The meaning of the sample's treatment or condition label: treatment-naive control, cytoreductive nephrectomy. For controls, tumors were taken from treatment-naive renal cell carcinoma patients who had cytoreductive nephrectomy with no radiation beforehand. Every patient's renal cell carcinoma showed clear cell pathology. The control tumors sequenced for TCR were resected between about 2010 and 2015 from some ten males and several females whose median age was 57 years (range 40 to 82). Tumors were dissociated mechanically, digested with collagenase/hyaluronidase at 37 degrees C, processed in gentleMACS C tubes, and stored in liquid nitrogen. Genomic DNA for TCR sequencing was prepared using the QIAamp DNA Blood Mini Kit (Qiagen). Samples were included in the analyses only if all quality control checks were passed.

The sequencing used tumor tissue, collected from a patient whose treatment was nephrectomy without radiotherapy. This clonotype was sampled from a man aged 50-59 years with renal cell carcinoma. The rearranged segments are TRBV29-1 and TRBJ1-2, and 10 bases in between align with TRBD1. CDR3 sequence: CSDDRGPGYGYTF. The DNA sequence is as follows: TGCAGCGATGACAGGGGGCCTGGCTATGGCTACACCTTC.